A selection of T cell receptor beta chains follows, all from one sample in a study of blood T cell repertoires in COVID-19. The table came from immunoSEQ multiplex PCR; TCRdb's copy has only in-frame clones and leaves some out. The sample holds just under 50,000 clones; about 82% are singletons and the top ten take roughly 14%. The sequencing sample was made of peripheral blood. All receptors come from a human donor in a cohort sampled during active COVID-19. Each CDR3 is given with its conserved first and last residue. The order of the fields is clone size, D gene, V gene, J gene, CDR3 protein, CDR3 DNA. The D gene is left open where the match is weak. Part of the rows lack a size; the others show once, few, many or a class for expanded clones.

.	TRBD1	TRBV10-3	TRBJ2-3	CAISEIRGLPNTDTQYF	TGTGCCATCAGTGAGATAAGGGGGCTACCGAACACAGATACGCAGTATTTT
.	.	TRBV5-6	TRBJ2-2	CASSPLTDKNTGELFF	TGTGCCAGCAGCCCCCTGACAGATAAGAACACCGGGGAGCTGTTTTTT
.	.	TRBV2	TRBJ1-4	CASSDGQFNEKLFF	TGTGCCAGCAGCGACGGACAGTTTAATGAAAAACTGTTTTTT
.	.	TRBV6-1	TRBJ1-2	CASSEERDSNYGYTF	TGTGCCAGCAGTGAAGAGCGGGATTCTAACTATGGCTACACCTTC
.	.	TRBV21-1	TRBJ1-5	CASSKEGPQPQHF	TGTGCCAGCAGCAAAGAGGGGCCTCAGCCCCAGCATTTT
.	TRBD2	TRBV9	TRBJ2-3	CASSVSSGGASDTQYF	TGTGCCAGCAGCGTTTCTAGCGGGGGGGCCTCAGATACGCAGTATTTT
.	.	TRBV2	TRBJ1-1	CASSESGGPEAFF	TGTGCCAGCAGTGAGTCGGGGGGCCCTGAAGCTTTCTTT
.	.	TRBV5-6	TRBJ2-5	CASSLVVSEETQYF	TGTGCCAGCAGCTTGGTTGTCAGCGAAGAGACCCAGTACTTC
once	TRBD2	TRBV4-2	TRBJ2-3	CASSQVTSGRIGNTQYF	TGTGCCAGCAGCCAAGTGACTAGCGGGAGAATAGGAAATACGCAGTATTTT
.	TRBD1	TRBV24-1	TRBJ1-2	CATSGRQGVFFYTF	TGTGCCACCAGCGGAAGACAGGGGGTGTTTTTCTACACCTTC
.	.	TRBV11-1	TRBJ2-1	CASSLGAANEQFF	TGTGCCAGCAGCTTAGGAGCGGCAAATGAGCAGTTCTTC
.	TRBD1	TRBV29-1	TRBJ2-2	CSVERDSRTGELFF	TGCAGCGTGGAACGGGACAGCCGCACCGGGGAGCTGTTTTTT
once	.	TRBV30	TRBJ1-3	CAWSVHRVSGNTIYF	TGTGCCTGGAGTGTACACAGGGTCTCTGGAAACACCATATATTTT
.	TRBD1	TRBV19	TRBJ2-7	CASSSQGMEQYF	TGTGCCAGTAGTTCACAGGGGATGGAGCAGTACTTC
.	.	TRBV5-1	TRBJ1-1	CASKRGEMNTEAFF	TGCGCCAGCAAGAGAGGTGAAATGAACACTGAAGCTTTCTTT
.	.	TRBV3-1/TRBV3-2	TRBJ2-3	CASSQETSSTDTQYF	TGTGCCAGCAGCCAAGAGACTTCAAGCACAGATACGCAGTATTTT
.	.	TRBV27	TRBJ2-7	CASSSRGSSYEQYF	TGTGCCAGCAGTTCCCGCGGAAGCTCCTACGAGCAGTACTTC
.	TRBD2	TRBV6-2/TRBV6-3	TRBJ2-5	CASSLSSGGLQETQYF	TGTGCCAGCAGTCTTTCTAGCGGGGGGCTCCAAGAGACCCAGTACTTC
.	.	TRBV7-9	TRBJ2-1	CASSLVGGHLSNEQFF	TGTGCCAGCAGCTTAGTTGGAGGGCACCTGAGCAATGAGCAGTTCTTC
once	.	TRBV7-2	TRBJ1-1	CASSLEGLRAEAFF	TGTGCCAGCAGCTTAGAAGGATTGAGGGCTGAAGCTTTCTTT
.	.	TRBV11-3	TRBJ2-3	CASSPGWTPGITDTQYF	TGTGCCAGCAGCCCCGGGTGGACACCGGGCATAACAGATACGCAGTATTTT
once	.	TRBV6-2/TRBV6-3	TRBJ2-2	CASSTQGTSPTGELFF	TGTGCCAGCAGTACCCAGGGGACCTCTCCCACCGGGGAGCTGTTTTTT
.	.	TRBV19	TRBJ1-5	CASSQGAGNQPQHF	TGTGCCAGTAGCCAGGGTGCAGGGAATCAGCCCCAGCATTTT
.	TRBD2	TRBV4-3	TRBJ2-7	CASSQDRRGDSYEQYF	TGCGCCAGCAGCCAAGATCGTCGGGGGGATTCCTACGAGCAGTACTTC
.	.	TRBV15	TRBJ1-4	CATSKTRQPNEKLFF	TGTGCCACCAGCAAGACGAGACAGCCTAATGAAAAACTGTTTTTT
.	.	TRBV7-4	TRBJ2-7	CASSSRSYEQYF	TGTGCCAGCAGCTCCCGCAGCTACGAGCAGTACTTC
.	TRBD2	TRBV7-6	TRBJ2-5	CASSYTSGETQYF	TGTGCCAGCAGCTATACTAGCGGGGAGACCCAGTACTTC
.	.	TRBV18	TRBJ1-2	CASSPSRLEAGYTF	TGTGCCAGCTCACCATCTAGGCTGGAGGCTGGCTACACCTTC
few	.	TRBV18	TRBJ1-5	CASSPREASNQPQHF	TGTGCCAGCTCACCCAGGGAAGCTAGCAATCAGCCCCAGCATTTT
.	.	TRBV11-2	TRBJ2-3	CASSRLAGPRTDTQYF	TGTGCCAGCAGCCGTCTTGCGGGGCCACGCACAGATACGCAGTATTTT
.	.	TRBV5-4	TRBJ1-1	CASSLVAGSDTEAFF	TGTGCCAGCAGCTTGGTTGCGGGGTCCGACACTGAAGCTTTCTTT
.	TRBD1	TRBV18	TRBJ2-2	CASSPDRVDTGELFF	TGTGCCAGCTCACCAGACAGGGTAGACACCGGGGAGCTGTTTTTT
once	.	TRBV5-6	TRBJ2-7	CASSLDVGLRSSYEQYF	TGTGCCAGCAGCTTAGATGTCGGGTTGCGAAGCTCCTACGAGCAGTACTTC
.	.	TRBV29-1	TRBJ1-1	CSAIARTANTEAFF	TGCAGCGCTATCGCAAGGACAGCCAACACTGAAGCTTTCTTT
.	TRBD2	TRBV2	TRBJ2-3	CARRASGSTDTQYF	TGTGCCAGAAGGGCTAGCGGTAGCACAGATACGCAGTATTTT
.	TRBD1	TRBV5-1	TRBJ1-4	CASSRTQGQSNEKLFF	TGCGCCAGCAGCCGCACACAGGGACAGTCTAATGAAAAACTGTTTTTT
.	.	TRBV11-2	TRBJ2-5	CASSRMWGQIETQYF	TGTGCCAGCAGCCGTATGTGGGGGCAGATAGAGACCCAGTACTTC
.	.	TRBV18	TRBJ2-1	CASSPLEAYNEQFF	TGTGCCAGCTCACCACTGGAGGCGTACAATGAGCAGTTCTTC
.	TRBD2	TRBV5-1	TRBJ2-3	CASSLDPSGGLGTDTQYF	TGCGCCAGCAGCTTGGACCCTAGCGGGGGGTTAGGCACAGATACGCAGTATTTT
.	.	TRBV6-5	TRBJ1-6	CASSYRNSPLHF	TGTGCCAGCAGTTACCGGAATTCACCCCTCCACTTT
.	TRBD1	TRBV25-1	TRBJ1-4	CASTPGGDEKLFF	TGTGCCAGCACCCCAGGGGGCGATGAAAAACTGTTTTTT
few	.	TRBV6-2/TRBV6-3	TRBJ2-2	CASSYPTGSGELFF	TGTGCCAGCAGTTACCCGACAGGCTCTGGGGAGCTGTTTTTT
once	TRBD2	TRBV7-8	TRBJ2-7	CASSSGGSEQYF	TGTGCCAGCAGCTCCGGGGGGTCCGAGCAGTACTTC
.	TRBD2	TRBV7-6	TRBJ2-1	CASSSFSGSGQFF	TGTGCCAGCAGCTCCTTTAGCGGGAGTGGGCAGTTCTTC
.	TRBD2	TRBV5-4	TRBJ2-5	CASSLLAGGWMDQETQYF	TGTGCCAGCAGCTTACTAGCGGGAGGCTGGATGGACCAAGAGACCCAGTACTTC
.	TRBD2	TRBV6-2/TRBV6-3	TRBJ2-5	CASSYGTSGEETQYF	TGTGCCAGCAGTTACGGTACTAGCGGGGAAGAGACCCAGTACTTC
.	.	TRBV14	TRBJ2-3	CASSQDYGPWDTQYF	TGTGCCAGCAGCCAAGATTATGGCCCTTGGGATACGCAGTATTTT
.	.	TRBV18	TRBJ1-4	CASSPWDTGNEKLFF	TGTGCCAGCTCACCATGGGACACTGGAAATGAAAAACTGTTTTTT
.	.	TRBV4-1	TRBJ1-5	CASSQDRAVGNQPQHF	TGCGCCAGCAGCCAAGACAGGGCTGTGGGCAATCAGCCCCAGCATTTT